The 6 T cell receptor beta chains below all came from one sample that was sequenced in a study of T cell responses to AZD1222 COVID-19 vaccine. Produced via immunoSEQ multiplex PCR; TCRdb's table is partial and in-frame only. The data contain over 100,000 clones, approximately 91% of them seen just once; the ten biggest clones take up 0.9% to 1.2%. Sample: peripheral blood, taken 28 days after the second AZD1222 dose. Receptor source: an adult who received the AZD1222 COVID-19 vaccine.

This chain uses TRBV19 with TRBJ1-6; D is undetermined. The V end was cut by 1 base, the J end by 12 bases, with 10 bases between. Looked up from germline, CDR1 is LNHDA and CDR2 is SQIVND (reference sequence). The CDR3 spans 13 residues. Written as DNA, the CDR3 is TGTGCCAGTAGTATAGCCCTCAGAGTACCCCTCCACTTT. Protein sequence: CASSIALRVPLHF.

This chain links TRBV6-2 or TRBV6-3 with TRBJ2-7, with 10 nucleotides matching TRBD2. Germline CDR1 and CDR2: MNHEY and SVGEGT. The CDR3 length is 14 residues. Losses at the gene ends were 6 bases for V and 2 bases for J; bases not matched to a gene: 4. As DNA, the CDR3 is TGTGCCAGCAGCCGTAGCGGGAGGACCTACGAGCAGTACTTC. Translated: CASSRSGRTYEQYF.

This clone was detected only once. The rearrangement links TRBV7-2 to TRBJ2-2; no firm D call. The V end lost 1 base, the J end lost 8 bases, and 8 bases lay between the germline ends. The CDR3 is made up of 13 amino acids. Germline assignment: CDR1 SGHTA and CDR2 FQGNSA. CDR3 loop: CASSLDIRGELFF. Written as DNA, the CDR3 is TGTGCCAGCAGCTTAGATATTCGGGGGGAGCTGTTTTTT.

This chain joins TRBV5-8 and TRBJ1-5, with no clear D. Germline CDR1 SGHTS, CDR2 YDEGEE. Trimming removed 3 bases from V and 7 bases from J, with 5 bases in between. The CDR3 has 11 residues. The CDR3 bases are TGTGCCAGCAGCTCCCCCCAGCCCCAGCATTTT. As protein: CASSSPQPQHF.

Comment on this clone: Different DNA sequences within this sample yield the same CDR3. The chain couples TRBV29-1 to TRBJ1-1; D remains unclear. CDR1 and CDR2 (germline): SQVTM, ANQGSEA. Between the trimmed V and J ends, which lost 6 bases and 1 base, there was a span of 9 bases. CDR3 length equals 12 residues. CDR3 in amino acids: CSVRTGNTEAFF. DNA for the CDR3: TGCAGCGTCCGAACTGGGAACACTGAAGCTTTCTTT.

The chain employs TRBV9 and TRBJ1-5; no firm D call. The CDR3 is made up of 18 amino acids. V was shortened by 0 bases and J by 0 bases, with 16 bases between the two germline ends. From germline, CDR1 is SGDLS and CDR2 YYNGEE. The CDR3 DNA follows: TGTGCCAGCAGCGTAGGAGGGAAGGCCCATTATAGCAATCAGCCCCAGCATTTT. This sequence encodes CASSVGGKAHYSNQPQHF.